The present T cell receptor beta chain was sequenced within a study of Ad26.COV2.S vaccination and SARS-CoV-2 variants. Across the whole study: Donor had been placed in the Ad26.COV2.S arm of the COV1001 trial.

The treatment was: around 19 received Ad26.COV2.S at low or high dose, single or two shots; 5 received placebo; per-sample allocation not given. Collection of the samples took place on day 63 after the first injection of vaccine or placebo. Germline lookup yields CDR1 MGHRA and CDR2 YSYEKL. This CDR3 has 14 amino acids. V gave up 4 bases and J gave up 4 bases, with 11 bases separating them. Clones were sequenced by immunoSEQ multiplex PCR, and TCRdb holds only the in-frame ones, with some missing. The repertoire includes fewer than 400,000 clones, 75% to 90% of them detected once, and roughly 6% sits in the top ten.

This TCR derives from a person between 18 and 65 years old who received the Ad26.COV2.S COVID-19 vaccine or a placebo. The source was peripheral blood, collected in a trial of Ad26.COV2.S vaccine versus placebo. The chain is built from TRBV4-1 and TRBJ2-1, with a possible D match to TRBD1 (6 bases). CDR3 loop: CASSLGTSYNEQFF. The CDR3 bases are TGCGCCAGCAGCCTCGGGACATCATACAATGAGCAGTTCTTC.